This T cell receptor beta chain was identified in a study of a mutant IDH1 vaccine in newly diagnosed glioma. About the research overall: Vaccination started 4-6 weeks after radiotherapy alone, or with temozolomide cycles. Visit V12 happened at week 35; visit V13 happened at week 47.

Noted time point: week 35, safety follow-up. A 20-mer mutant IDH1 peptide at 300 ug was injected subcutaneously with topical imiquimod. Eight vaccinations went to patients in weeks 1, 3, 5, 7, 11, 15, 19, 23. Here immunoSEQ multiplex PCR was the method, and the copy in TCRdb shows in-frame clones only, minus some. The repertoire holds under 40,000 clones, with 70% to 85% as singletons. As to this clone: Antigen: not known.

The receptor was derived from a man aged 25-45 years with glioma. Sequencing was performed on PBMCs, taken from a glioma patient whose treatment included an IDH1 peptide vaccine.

CDR3 protein: CATGVAGGPSTDTQYF. The CDR3 coding sequence is TGTGCCACAGGAGTGGCGGGAGGGCCAAGCACAGATACGCAGTATTTT. The chain carries TRBV10-3 and TRBJ2-3; TRBD2 matches at 9 bases. V was pared by 10 bases and J by 0 bases, with 11 bases of the junction left unmatched. This CDR3 comprises 16 residues. Germline-derived CDR1 and CDR2 are ENHRY and SYGVKD.